Listed here are 14 T cell receptor beta chains from one sample, sequenced in a study of blood T cell repertoires in COVID-19. TCRdb's copy holds only in-frame clones and misses some; the assay was immunoSEQ multiplex PCR. The data hold around 180,000 clones, with about four fifths observed a single time. Sample: peripheral blood. These receptors came from a woman aged 80 or older with COVID-19, enrolled during active disease.

Only a few counts were recorded for this clone. V and J are TRBV3-1 (or the pseudogene TRBV3-2) and TRBJ1-6; TRBD1 might be the D (6 bases). Germline V gene sequence: CDR1 LGHDT, CDR2 YNNKEL (reference sequence). The ends were cut back, 1 base at V and 8 bases at J, with 15 bases in the middle. The CDR3 has 16 residues. The CDR3 sequence is CASSQVGVPGDSPLHF. The CDR3 DNA reads TGTGCCAGCAGCCAAGTCGGGGTTCCAGGGGATTCACCCCTCCACTTT.

The J gene is TRBJ1-2, the V gene TRBV24-1; D not resolved. The CDR3 contains 14 residues. With 1 base removed from V and 4 bases from J, the gap between germline ends came to 9 bases. Germline V gene sequence: CDR1 KGHDR, CDR2 SFDVKD. In DNA, the CDR3 is TGTGCCACCAGTGATTTTGGACTGTCCTATGGCTACACCTTC. Its translation is CATSDFGLSYGYTF.

This sequence joins TRBV9 and TRBJ2-5; TRBD1 aligns across 7 bases. Germline V gene sequence: CDR1 SGDLS, CDR2 YYNGEE. CDR3 size: 13 residues. The trim removed 4 bases at V and 5 bases at J, leaving 5 bases unmatched. In nucleotides, the CDR3 is TGTGCCAGCAGCCCTACAGGGGTGGAGACCCAGTACTTC. This encodes CASSPTGVETQYF.

This clone was seen only a few times. V gene TRBV16 combines with J gene TRBJ1-5; D unresolved. V was cut by 4 bases and J by 4 bases, with 11 bases left in between. Germline assignment: CDR1 KGHSY and CDR2 FQNENV. The CDR3 length is 14 residues. CDR3 DNA sequence: TGTGCCAGCAGCCGGTCGGGGATTAATCAGCCCCAGCATTTT. It translates to CASSRSGINQPQHF. The entire variable domain, with the rest obtained from reference TRBV16 and TRBJ1-5, is as follows: GEEVAQTPKHLVRGEGQKAKLYCAPIKGHSYVFWYQQVLKNEFKFLISFQNENVFDETGMPKERFSAKCLPNSPCSLEIQATKLEDSAVYFCASSRSGINQPQHFGDGTRLSIL.

This clone has a handful of counts. The chain uses TRBV29-1 and TRBJ2-1; D is perhaps TRBD1 (5 bases). V was shortened by 3 bases and J by 2 bases, with 11 bases between the two germline ends. The length of the CDR3 is 14 residues. Germline V gene data show CDR1 as SQVTM and CDR2 as ANQGSEA. The DNA of the CDR3 is TGCAGCGTTGACGGGCAGGGAACCTACAATGAGCAGTTCTTC. Translated: CSVDGQGTYNEQFF.

The chain is built from TRBV5-5 and TRBJ2-2, with TRBD2 identical over 16 bases. Germline V lookup: CDR1 SGHKS, CDR2 YYEKEE (reference sequence). Trimming cost V 6 bases and J 0 bases; bases outside gene matches: 8. The CDR3 has 19 residues. CDR3 protein: CASTKPGLAGGANTGELFF. DNA of the CDR3: TGTGCCAGCACAAAACCGGGACTAGCGGGAGGGGCGAACACCGGGGAGCTGTTTTTT.

This chain joins TRBV6-6 and TRBJ2-1, with 9 bases lining up with TRBD2. The germline V gene encodes CDR1 MNHNY and CDR2 SVGAGI (reference sequence). Trimming removed 8 bases from V and 3 bases from J; junction bases left unmatched: 8. The CDR3 contains 15 residues. The DNA for the CDR3 is TGTGCCAGCGTCCGGCGGGAGGGCCTCTACAATGAGCAGTTCTTC. Translation gives CASVRREGLYNEQFF.

The J gene is TRBJ1-2, the V gene TRBV2; 9 bases are shared with TRBD1. CDR1 is SNHLY, CDR2 FYNNEI, per germline. V was pared by 8 bases and J by 2 bases, with 6 bases of the junction left unmatched. This CDR3 contains 14 residues. CDR3 in DNA: TGTGCCAGCCTCGCCGGGACAGGGAACTATGGCTACACCTTC. This codes for CASLAGTGNYGYTF. The complete variable domain, with remaining parts taken from reference TRBV2 and TRBJ1-2, reads EPEVTQTPSHQVTQMGQEVILRCVPISNHLYFYWYRQILGQKVEFLVSFYNNEISEKSEIFDDQFSVERPDGSNFTLKIRSTKLEDSAMYFCASLAGTGNYGYTFGSGTRLTVV.

The J gene is TRBJ2-1, the V gene TRBV10-1; 7 bases agree with TRBD2. V shed 1 base and J 6 bases; nucleotides not matched to a gene: 6. This CDR3 is built from 15 residues. Germline V gene data show CDR1 as WNHNN and CDR2 as SYGVQD (reference sequence). CDR3 region: CASSEWGEGRNEQFF. The CDR3, as DNA: TGCGCCAGCAGTGAGTGGGGGGAGGGCCGCAATGAGCAGTTCTTC.

The rearrangement links TRBV11-1 to TRBJ1-1; D not certain. The CDR3 is 15 amino acids. The germline V and J ends were trimmed by 5 bases and 4 bases, with 17 bases remaining between them. Germline V gene data show CDR1 as SGHAT and CDR2 as FQDESV (reference sequence). As DNA, the CDR3 is TGTGCCAGCAGCCCAAGATTAGATGTTTCCACTGAAGCTTTCTTT. Protein sequence: CASSPRLDVSTEAFF. Based on the CDR3 plus reference TRBV11-1 and TRBJ1-1, the full variable domain is EAEVAQSPRYKITEKSQAVAFWCDPISGHATLYWYRQILGQGPELLVQFQDESVVDDSQLPKDRFSAERLKGVDSTLKIQPAELGDSAMYLCASSPRLDVSTEAFFGQGTRLTVV.

This chain joins TRBV7-2 and TRBJ2-7; 9 bases agree with TRBD1. V shed 5 bases and J 5 bases; nucleotides not matched to a gene: 4. There are 13 residues in the CDR3. Germline CDR1 is SGHTA and CDR2 is FQGNSA. CDR3 in DNA: TGTGCCAGCAGCCGGGACAGGGTCGACGAGCAGTACTTC. As protein: CASSRDRVDEQYF. Full variable domain (missing parts from reference TRBV7-2 and TRBJ2-7): GAGVSQSPSNKVTEKGKDVELRCDPISGHTALYWYRQSLGQGLEFLIYFQGNSAPDKSGLPSDRFSAERTGGSVSTLTIQRTQQEDSAVYLCASSRDRVDEQYFGPGTRLTVT.

The chain couples TRBV30 to TRBJ2-1; 10 bases line up with TRBD2. J gave up 5 bases and V 7 bases, and 5 bases lay outside the gene matches. There are 13 residues in the CDR3. CDR1 and CDR2 (germline): GTSNPN, SVGIG (reference sequence). The CDR3 here is CASSGGPHNEQFF. CDR3 nucleotides: TGTGCCTCTAGCGGGGGACCCCACAATGAGCAGTTCTTC. The whole variable domain, remainder taken from reference TRBV30 and TRBJ2-1, is SQTIHQWPATLVQPVGSPLSLECTVEGTSNPNLYWYRQAAGRGLQLLFYSVGIGQISSEVPQNLSASRPQDRQFILSSKKLLLSDSGFYLCASSGGPHNEQFFGPGTRLTVL.

This chain uses TRBV19 with TRBJ1-1; 8 bases match TRBD1. Trimming at V came to 5 bases and at J to 0 bases, leaving 14 bases not matched to a gene. The CDR3 is 18 residues long. Germline loops: CDR1 LNHDA, CDR2 SQIVND (reference sequence). CDR3 coding DNA: TGTGCCAGTAGTTTTCGTGCACAGGGGGTCGGGCTGAACACTGAAGCTTTCTTT. It specifies CASSFRAQGVGLNTEAFF.

J is TRBJ2-2 and V is TRBV18; 8 bases fit TRBD1. The germline V gene has CDR1 KGHSH and CDR2 LQKENI. CDR3 length: 18 residues. Germline trimming cut 3 bases from V and 2 bases from J; bases unmatched to any gene: 11. The CDR3 DNA reads as TGTGCCAGCTCACCCGGGACAGGCCAAAAGAAAAACACCGGGGAGCTGTTTTTT. Protein sequence: CASSPGTGQKKNTGELFF.